The rows below give T cell receptor beta chains drawn from one sample of a study of CD8 T cells in Susac syndrome. TCRdb reprocessed the immunoSEQ multiplex PCR reads via MiXCR and lists one record per CDR3 protein. The sample holds approximately 190,000 distinct CDR3 sequences, roughly 95% seen once. The material sequenced was CD4+ T cells from PBMCs. Receptors were obtained from a human donor with Susac syndrome. The CDR3 runs from the conserved cysteine through the conserved F or W. The D gene is left open where the match is weak. Clone size appears in some rows only: once, few, many, or a class for an expanded clone.

abundance: -
v_gene: TRBV2
d_gene: -
j_gene: TRBJ2-1
CDR3aa: CASTRTSYEQFF
CDR3nt: TGTGCCAGCACCCGAACTAGCTATGAGCAGTTCTTC

abundance: -
v_gene: TRBV7-2
d_gene: TRBD2
j_gene: TRBJ2-3
CDR3aa: CASSRHGASGGAADTQYF
CDR3nt: TGTGCCAGCAGCCGACACGGGGCTAGCGGGGGGGCGGCAGATACGCAGTATTTT

abundance: -
v_gene: TRBV5-1
d_gene: -
j_gene: TRBJ2-5
CDR3aa: CASSQRGGGGETQYF
CDR3nt: TGCGCCAGCAGCCAGCGCGGAGGGGGAGGTGAGACCCAGTACTTC

abundance: -
v_gene: TRBV12-3/TRBV12-4
d_gene: -
j_gene: TRBJ1-1
CDR3aa: CASRTTGTKEDFF
CDR3nt: TGTGCCAGCAGGACGACCGGGACGAAGGAGGATTTCTTT

abundance: few
v_gene: TRBV12-3/TRBV12-4
d_gene: -
j_gene: TRBJ2-5
CDR3aa: CASSLSGVEETQYF
CDR3nt: TGTGCCAGCAGTTTGTCAGGGGTAGAAGAGACCCAGTACTTC

abundance: -
v_gene: TRBV6-4
d_gene: -
j_gene: TRBJ1-2
CDR3aa: CASSESGGLYGYTF
CDR3nt: TGTGCCAGCAGTGAATCTGGGGGCCTCTATGGCTACACCTTC

abundance: -
v_gene: TRBV5-1
d_gene: -
j_gene: TRBJ1-1
CDR3aa: CASSLAVMNTEAFF
CDR3nt: TGCGCCAGCAGCTTGGCTGTCATGAACACTGAAGCTTTCTTT

abundance: few
v_gene: TRBV4-1
d_gene: TRBD2
j_gene: TRBJ2-3
CDR3aa: CASSLGTSGTDTQYF
CDR3nt: TGCGCCAGCAGCCTAGGGACTAGCGGCACAGATACGCAGTATTTT

abundance: once
v_gene: TRBV28
d_gene: -
j_gene: TRBJ2-7
CDR3aa: CASSLDILYEQYF
CDR3nt: TGTGCCAGCAGTTTGGACATCCTCTACGAGCAGTACTTC

abundance: -
v_gene: TRBV20-1
d_gene: TRBD2
j_gene: TRBJ2-1
CDR3aa: CSARAPSSGAYNEQFF
CDR3nt: TGCAGTGCTAGAGCGCCCTCTAGCGGGGCCTACAATGAGCAGTTCTTC

abundance: -
v_gene: TRBV3-1
d_gene: -
j_gene: TRBJ1-5
CDR3aa: CASSQQGRGNQPQHF
CDR3nt: TGTGCCAGCAGCCAACAGGGGCGGGGAAATCAGCCCCAGCATTTT

abundance: -
v_gene: TRBV7-9
d_gene: -
j_gene: TRBJ2-2
CDR3aa: CASSSQGRLLSGELFF
CDR3nt: TGTGCCAGCAGCTCACAGGGGAGGCTGCTGTCTGGGGAGCTGTTTTTT

abundance: -
v_gene: TRBV19
d_gene: TRBD2
j_gene: TRBJ2-3
CDR3aa: CASTNSGASTDTQYF
CDR3nt: TGTGCCAGTACTAATAGCGGGGCAAGCACAGATACGCAGTATTTT

abundance: -
v_gene: TRBV20-1
d_gene: -
j_gene: TRBJ2-1
CDR3aa: CSVGGAIHNEQFF
CDR3nt: TGCAGTGTGGGCGGGGCGATCCACAATGAGCAGTTCTTC

abundance: -
v_gene: TRBV6-5
d_gene: -
j_gene: TRBJ2-6
CDR3aa: CASSYWDKSSGANVLTF
CDR3nt: TGTGCCAGCAGTTACTGGGACAAAAGCTCTGGGGCCAACGTCCTGACTTTC

abundance: -
v_gene: TRBV5-1
d_gene: TRBD2
j_gene: TRBJ2-1
CDR3aa: CASSLVLAGGGEQFF
CDR3nt: TGCGCCAGCAGCTTGGTGCTAGCGGGGGGAGGTGAGCAGTTCTTC

abundance: -
v_gene: TRBV7-2
d_gene: -
j_gene: TRBJ2-7
CDR3aa: CASSLAGTASYEQYF
CDR3nt: TGTGCCAGCAGCTTAGCAGGGACGGCCTCTTACGAGCAGTACTTC

abundance: -
v_gene: TRBV20-1
d_gene: -
j_gene: TRBJ2-7
CDR3aa: CSASPPWESYEQYF
CDR3nt: TGCAGTGCCTCACCTCCGTGGGAATCCTACGAGCAGTACTTC

abundance: -
v_gene: TRBV30
d_gene: TRBD1
j_gene: TRBJ1-6
CDR3aa: CAWSDYRGLGSPLHF
CDR3nt: TGTGCCTGGAGCGACTACAGGGGCCTTGGGTCACCCCTCCACTTT

abundance: -
v_gene: TRBV4-2
d_gene: TRBD1
j_gene: TRBJ2-3
CDR3aa: CASSQEGQGMADTQYF
CDR3nt: TGTGCCAGCAGCCAAGAGGGACAGGGAATGGCAGATACGCAGTATTTT

abundance: -
v_gene: TRBV5-8
d_gene: -
j_gene: TRBJ1-1
CDR3aa: CASSLRETGTEAFF
CDR3nt: TGTGCCAGCAGCTTGAGGGAGACGGGCACTGAAGCTTTCTTT

abundance: -
v_gene: TRBV6-5
d_gene: TRBD2
j_gene: TRBJ2-3
CDR3aa: CASSYSNSGGSTDTQYF
CDR3nt: TGTGCCAGCAGTTACTCTAATAGCGGGGGGAGCACAGATACGCAGTATTTT

abundance: -
v_gene: TRBV12-3/TRBV12-4
d_gene: -
j_gene: TRBJ1-4
CDR3aa: CASSQGNEKLFF
CDR3nt: TGTGCCAGCAGCCAGGGTAATGAAAAACTGTTTTTT

abundance: -
v_gene: TRBV2
d_gene: TRBD1
j_gene: TRBJ1-6
CDR3aa: CASRTGTGASPLHF
CDR3nt: TGTGCCAGCAGAACCGGGACAGGTGCGTCACCCCTCCACTTT

abundance: -
v_gene: TRBV3-1
d_gene: -
j_gene: TRBJ2-3
CDR3aa: CASTQQGRTDTQYF
CDR3nt: TGTGCCAGCACGCAGCAGGGACGCACAGATACGCAGTATTTT

abundance: -
v_gene: TRBV30
d_gene: TRBD2
j_gene: TRBJ2-7
CDR3aa: CAWSVLAGVSYEQYF
CDR3nt: TGTGCCTGGAGTGTGCTAGCGGGGGTGTCGTACGAGCAGTACTTC

abundance: -
v_gene: TRBV30
d_gene: -
j_gene: TRBJ1-5
CDR3aa: CAWSDRERQPQHF
CDR3nt: TGTGCCTGGAGTGACAGGGAGAGACAGCCCCAGCATTTT

abundance: -
v_gene: TRBV7-8
d_gene: -
j_gene: TRBJ2-2
CDR3aa: CASSAPGQNTGELFF
CDR3nt: TGTGCCAGCAGCGCCCCGGGACAGAACACCGGGGAGCTGTTTTTT

abundance: -
v_gene: TRBV12-3/TRBV12-4
d_gene: -
j_gene: TRBJ1-6
CDR3aa: CASSLDPVNSPLHF
CDR3nt: TGTGCCAGCAGTTTAGATCCGGTGAATTCACCCCTCCACTTT

abundance: -
v_gene: TRBV7-3
d_gene: TRBD2
j_gene: TRBJ2-1
CDR3aa: CASSLQSGGARSEQFF
CDR3nt: TGTGCCAGCAGCCTGCAGAGCGGGGGGGCTAGGAGTGAGCAGTTCTTC

abundance: -
v_gene: TRBV7-2
d_gene: -
j_gene: TRBJ2-5
CDR3aa: CASSLGGSRAETQYF
CDR3nt: TGTGCCAGCAGCTTAGGGGGTAGTAGAGCAGAGACCCAGTACTTC

abundance: once
v_gene: TRBV28
d_gene: -
j_gene: TRBJ2-5
CDR3aa: CASSIGGTHQETQYF
CDR3nt: TGTGCCAGCAGTATAGGTGGGACACACCAAGAGACCCAGTACTTC

abundance: -
v_gene: TRBV6-5
d_gene: -
j_gene: TRBJ2-7
CDR3aa: CASSYLPNYEQYF
CDR3nt: TGTGCCAGCAGTTACTTGCCGAACTACGAGCAGTACTTC

abundance: -
v_gene: TRBV29-1
d_gene: -
j_gene: TRBJ2-5
CDR3aa: CSVEDLQYQETQYF
CDR3nt: TGCAGCGTTGAAGATCTGCAATACCAAGAGACCCAGTACTTC

abundance: -
v_gene: TRBV7-9
d_gene: TRBD1
j_gene: TRBJ2-5
CDR3aa: CASIVGTGGSGTQYF
CDR3nt: TGTGCCAGCATCGTCGGGACAGGGGGTTCGGGGACCCAGTACTTC

abundance: -
v_gene: TRBV18
d_gene: TRBD1
j_gene: TRBJ1-6
CDR3aa: CASSTGTGVSPLHF
CDR3nt: TGTGCCAGCTCAACCGGGACAGGGGTTTCACCCCTCCACTTT

abundance: -
v_gene: TRBV3-1
d_gene: -
j_gene: TRBJ2-7
CDR3aa: CASSQDPVVIEQYF
CDR3nt: TGTGCCAGCAGCCAAGATCCAGTAGTGATCGAGCAGTACTTC

abundance: -
v_gene: TRBV7-8
d_gene: -
j_gene: TRBJ1-2
CDR3aa: CASSLAQGLIGYTF
CDR3nt: TGTGCCAGCAGCCTCGCCCAGGGGCTGATTGGCTACACCTTC

abundance: once
v_gene: TRBV12-3/TRBV12-4
d_gene: TRBD2
j_gene: TRBJ2-3
CDR3aa: CASRLAGAAADTQYF
CDR3nt: TGTGCCAGCAGGCTAGCGGGGGCGGCCGCAGATACGCAGTATTTT

abundance: -
v_gene: TRBV3-1
d_gene: TRBD2
j_gene: TRBJ2-7
CDR3aa: CASSQRLAGGLHEQYF
CDR3nt: TGTGCCAGCAGCCAACGACTAGCGGGGGGGCTCCACGAGCAGTACTTC

abundance: -
v_gene: TRBV11-2
d_gene: TRBD1
j_gene: TRBJ2-7
CDR3aa: CASSLRTGGWDEQYF
CDR3nt: TGTGCCAGCAGCCTACGGACAGGGGGATGGGACGAGCAGTACTTC

abundance: -
v_gene: TRBV2
d_gene: -
j_gene: TRBJ2-1
CDR3aa: CASRGGRRRDEQFF
CDR3nt: TGTGCCAGCAGGGGCGGCAGGCGAAGAGATGAGCAGTTCTTC

abundance: -
v_gene: TRBV27
d_gene: TRBD1
j_gene: TRBJ1-2
CDR3aa: CASSLSTGTIYGYTF
CDR3nt: TGTGCCAGCAGTTTATCGACAGGGACCATCTATGGCTACACCTTC

abundance: once
v_gene: TRBV11-3
d_gene: -
j_gene: TRBJ2-7
CDR3aa: CASSGKLEENEQYF
CDR3nt: TGTGCCAGCAGCGGAAAGCTCGAGGAAAACGAGCAGTACTTC

abundance: -
v_gene: TRBV3-1
d_gene: -
j_gene: TRBJ2-1
CDR3aa: CASSRDTLSYNEQFF
CDR3nt: TGTGCCAGCAGCCGCGACACACTCTCCTACAATGAGCAGTTCTTC

abundance: -
v_gene: TRBV14
d_gene: TRBD2
j_gene: TRBJ2-5
CDR3aa: CASSAGGTQYF
CDR3nt: TGTGCCAGCAGTGCGGGGGGTACCCAGTACTTC

abundance: -
v_gene: TRBV7-3
d_gene: TRBD1
j_gene: TRBJ2-1
CDR3aa: CASSPGTGVHEQFF
CDR3nt: TGTGCCAGCAGTCCCGGGACAGGGGTCCATGAGCAGTTCTTC

abundance: -
v_gene: TRBV2
d_gene: -
j_gene: TRBJ2-1
CDR3aa: CASGGAIRNEQFF
CDR3nt: TGTGCCAGCGGGGGCGCCATAAGGAATGAGCAGTTCTTC

abundance: -
v_gene: TRBV25-1
d_gene: -
j_gene: TRBJ2-5
CDR3aa: CASSEATQYF
CDR3nt: TGTGCCAGCAGTGAAGCGACCCAGTACTTC

abundance: -
v_gene: TRBV6-2/TRBV6-3
d_gene: TRBD1
j_gene: TRBJ2-7
CDR3aa: CASSYLGTEGNEQYF
CDR3nt: TGTGCCAGCAGTTACCTAGGGACAGAGGGGAACGAGCAGTACTTC

abundance: -
v_gene: TRBV9
d_gene: TRBD1
j_gene: TRBJ2-3
CDR3aa: CASSVIRDSADTQYF
CDR3nt: TGTGCCAGCAGCGTAATCCGGGACAGTGCAGATACGCAGTATTTT

abundance: few
v_gene: TRBV30
d_gene: TRBD1
j_gene: TRBJ2-7
CDR3aa: CAWSRTGGYEQYF
CDR3nt: TGTGCCTGGAGTCGGACAGGGGGCTACGAGCAGTACTTC

abundance: -
v_gene: TRBV7-2
d_gene: TRBD2
j_gene: TRBJ2-7
CDR3aa: CASSLDAGGTYEQYF
CDR3nt: TGTGCCAGCAGCTTAGATGCGGGGGGCACCTACGAGCAGTACTTC

abundance: -
v_gene: TRBV27
d_gene: TRBD1
j_gene: TRBJ2-6
CDR3aa: CASSLGTGRDSGANVLTF
CDR3nt: TGTGCCAGCAGTTTGGGGACAGGTAGAGACTCTGGGGCCAACGTCCTGACTTTC

abundance: -
v_gene: TRBV20-1
d_gene: -
j_gene: TRBJ2-1
CDR3aa: CSAPRGGRLYNEQFF
CDR3nt: TGCAGTGCCCCTAGAGGGGGGAGGCTATACAATGAGCAGTTCTTC

abundance: -
v_gene: TRBV5-1
d_gene: TRBD2
j_gene: TRBJ2-1
CDR3aa: CASSLLLSGGADEQFF
CDR3nt: TGCGCCAGCAGCCTCTTGCTTAGCGGGGGGGCCGATGAGCAGTTCTTC

abundance: -
v_gene: TRBV20-1
d_gene: -
j_gene: TRBJ1-2
CDR3aa: CSATREGGVGYTF
CDR3nt: TGCAGTGCGACGAGGGAGGGAGGAGTCGGCTACACCTTC